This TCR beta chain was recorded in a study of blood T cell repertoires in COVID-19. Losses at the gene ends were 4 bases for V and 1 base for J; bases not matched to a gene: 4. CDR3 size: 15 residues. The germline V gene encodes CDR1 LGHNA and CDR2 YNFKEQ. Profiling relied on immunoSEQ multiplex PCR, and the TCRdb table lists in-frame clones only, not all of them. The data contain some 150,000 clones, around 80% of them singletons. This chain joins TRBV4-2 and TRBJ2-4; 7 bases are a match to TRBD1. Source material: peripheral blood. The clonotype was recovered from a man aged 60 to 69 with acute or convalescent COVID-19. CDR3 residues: CASSLTGVAKNIQYF. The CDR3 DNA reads TGTGCCAGCAGCCTCACAGGGGTGGCCAAAAACATTCAGTACTTC.